The 19 T cell receptor beta chains presented below share a single source sample, sequenced in a study of prognosis after radiotherapy for stage I lung cancer. The authors amplified TCR beta CDR3 from genomic DNA using two-round multiplex PCR. The use of primers specific to each TRBV and TRBJ gene characterized first-round PCR. Each CDR3 protein gets one entry after TCRdb re-called the multiplex PCR reads with MiXCR. The table records about 18,000 distinct CDR3 sequences, about three fifths of them present only once. The specimen was PBMCs, collected before or after stereotactic body radiation therapy (not recorded which). The receptors were gathered from a donor of 50 years or more with non-small cell lung cancer.

This rearrangement joins TRBV11-2 to TRBJ1-5; D uncertain. CDR1 and CDR2 (germline): SGHAT, FQNNGV. CDR3 length: 12 residues. V was trimmed by 5 bases and J by 8 bases, leaving 10 bases between them. The CDR3 sequence: CASSNQVEPQHF. In nucleotides, the CDR3 is TGTGCCAGCAGCAACCAGGTCGAGCCCCAGCATTTT.

In regard to this clonotype: Its ends do not fully match the called genes, so a read error is possible. The V and J genes are TRBV24-1 and TRBJ2-2; TRBD2 aligns across 9 bases. From germline, CDR1 is KGHDR and CDR2 SFDVKD. The CDR3 totals 16 residues. The DNA of the CDR3 is TGTGCCACCAGTTATCTCCCGGGACTAGCTAACGGGGAGCTGTTCTTT. It yields the protein CATSYLPGLANGELFF.

This clonotype was observed at least ten times. The chain joins TRBV20-1 to TRBJ2-1; D is ambiguous. Germline V gives CDR1 DFQATT, CDR2 SNEGSKA (reference sequence). Between the trimmed V and J ends, which lost 3 bases and 0 bases, there was a span of 9 bases. CDR3 length: 14 residues. This CDR3 is CSAREGPSYNEQFF. In DNA, the CDR3 is TGCAGTGCTAGGGAAGGGCCCTCCTACAATGAGCAGTTCTTC.

Ten or more counts support this clonotype. CDR3 bases: TGCGCCAGCAGCCAAGAATGGACAGGAACTAGCACAGATACGCAGTATTTT. Its translation: CASSQEWTGTSTDTQYF. This chain connects TRBV4-1 to TRBJ2-3; the match to TRBD1 covers 7 bases. With 0 bases clipped from V and 0 bases from J, the junction kept 6 bases outside the gene matches. This CDR3 comprises 17 residues. Looked up from germline, CDR1 is MGHRA and CDR2 is YSYEKL.

This clonotype is medium-sized in the sample. J is TRBJ2-7 and V is TRBV5-1, with 7 bases matching TRBD2. V shed 0 bases and J 2 bases; nucleotides not matched to a gene: 5. The CDR3 is made up of 15 amino acids. Germline CDR1 and CDR2: SGHRS and YFSETQ. Here the CDR3 reads CASSLVGGLAYEQYF. CDR3 in DNA: TGCGCCAGCAGCTTGGTGGGAGGACTAGCCTACGAGCAGTACTTC.

The genes are TRBV3-1 and TRBJ1-3; D is possibly TRBD1 (6 bases). CDR1 and CDR2 (germline): LGHDT, YNNKEL (reference sequence). V was clipped by 3 bases and J by 2 bases, with 14 bases between them. This CDR3 comprises 16 residues. The CDR3 DNA reads TGTGCCAGCAGCCATCCTATCAGGGGAGCTGGAAACACCATATATTTT. Amino acid sequence: CASSHPIRGAGNTIYF.

This clonotype showed up many times. J is TRBJ2-5 and V is TRBV5-8; TRBD2 is a possible D gene (5 bases). The CDR3 extends over 16 amino acids. Germline assignment: CDR1 SGHTS and CDR2 YDEGEE. Trimming shortened V by 3 bases and J by 0 bases, and 15 bases separated the two germline ends. As DNA, the CDR3 is TGTGCCAGCAGCTCAAGCGGAATGGGGTACCAAGAGACCCAGTACTTC. This gives the protein CASSSSGMGYQETQYF. The complete variable domain, with remaining parts taken from reference TRBV5-8 and TRBJ2-5, reads EAGVTQSPTHLIKTRGQQATLRCSPISGHTSVYWYQQALGLGLQFLLWYDEGEERNRGNFPPRFSGRQFPNYSSELNVNALELEDSALYLCASSSSGMGYQETQYFGPGTRLLVL.

This chain uses TRBV6-2 or TRBV6-3 with TRBJ2-1, with TRBD1 identical over 8 bases. V trimming: 0 bases; J trimming: 5 bases; junction bases outside the gene matches: 0. This CDR3 has 14 amino acids. Germline V lookup: CDR1 MNHEY, CDR2 SVGEGT. CDR3 loop: CASSYSDRDNEQFF. The CDR3 DNA follows: TGTGCCAGCAGTTACTCGGACAGGGACAATGAGCAGTTCTTC.

A note on this clonotype: Compared with germline, one end of the junction differs, possibly owing to a read error. This chain links TRBV27 with TRBJ1-5, with D unclear. This CDR3 comprises 13 residues. Germline V gene data show CDR1 as MNHEY and CDR2 as SMNVEV (reference sequence). CDR3 in amino acids: CASSWERDQPQHF. Here the CDR3 DNA reads TGTGCCAGTAGTTGGGAAAGGGATCAGCCCCAGCATTTT.

This clonotype ranks as medium-sized (0.01 to 0.1%). CDR3 DNA sequence: TGTGCCAGCAGTGAGGTCAGGGGGAGCGGGGAGCTGTTTTTT. Protein sequence: CASSEVRGSGELFF. The rearrangement links TRBV6-1 to TRBJ2-2, with 7 bases fitting TRBD1. The CDR3 contains 14 residues. The V and J ends lost 3 bases and 7 bases, in that order; junction bases with no gene match: 5. Germline V gene sequence: CDR1 MNHNS, CDR2 SASEGT.

With regard to this clonotype: It differs at one base from a far larger clone, so likely a read error. The rearrangement joins TRBV6-9 to TRBJ1-5, with D possibly TRBD1 on 5 matching bases. From germline, CDR1 is MNHGY and CDR2 SVAAGI. This CDR3 has 14 residues. CDR3 sequence: CSSSESGGNQPQHF. CDR3 sequence (DNA): TGTTCCAGCAGTGAGTCGGGGGGGAATCAGCCCCAGCATTTT.

Regarding this clonotype: A far larger clone differs by one base, so this is likely a read error. The chain has TRBV6-4 and TRBJ1-6, with unresolved D. Germline values: CDR1 MRHNA, CDR2 SNTAGT. The CDR3 runs 15 residues. Here the CDR3 DNA reads TGTGCCAGCAGGACCGAACTCTCCTATAATTCACCCCTCCAATTT. The encoded protein is CASRTELSYNSPLQF.

In this sample, this clonotype is medium-sized. The chain carries TRBV20-1 and TRBJ2-2; a weak D match, TRBD2 (7 bases). The V gene lost 1 base and the J gene lost 3 bases, with 21 bases spanning the gap. The CDR3 length is 18 residues. CDR1 and CDR2 from the germline V gene are DFQATT and SNEGSKA (reference sequence). DNA for the CDR3: TGCAGTGCTAGAGTAAATGAAGGGGGGAGGGCATACACCGGGGAGCTGTTTTTT. The encoded protein is CSARVNEGGRAYTGELFF.

This clonotype has only a few counts. The V gene is TRBV19, the J gene TRBJ2-3; 14 bases fit TRBD2. CDR1 is LNHDA and CDR2 is SQIVND in the germline V gene (reference sequence). With V trimmed by 4 bases and J by 4 bases, 7 bases remained unmatched. The CDR3 length is 17 residues. In DNA, the CDR3 is TGTGCCAGTAGTACCGGGACTAGCGGGAGTTTGGCAGATACGCAGTATTTT. Residues: CASSTGTSGSLADTQYF.

V is TRBV6-1 and J is TRBJ2-7, with 7 bases that match TRBD1. Germline CDR1 MNHNS, CDR2 SASEGT. This CDR3 contains 14 residues. V trimming: 6 bases; J trimming: 13 bases; junction bases outside the gene matches: 18. The chain's CDR3 is CASRPRQGSYDHYF. The CDR3 bases are TGTGCCAGCAGGCCCAGACAGGGTTCCTACGATCATTACTTC.

This clonotype was seen many times. This rearrangement joins TRBV2 to TRBJ2-4, with D maybe TRBD2 (5 bases). Between the trimmed V and J ends, which lost 6 bases and 3 bases, there was a span of 21 bases. Germline V CDR1 and CDR2: SNHLY, FYNNEI. The CDR3 runs 17 residues. The CDR3 region has the DNA TGTGCCAGCAGCCCTAGCCCATTATCCCGGGGCAAAAACATTCAGTACTTC. Translated, it gives CASSPSPLSRGKNIQYF.

This clonotype was observed at least ten times. This chain joins TRBV6-5 and TRBJ1-1; D call uncertain. The CDR3 length is 13 residues. Trimming removed 2 bases from V and 8 bases from J, with 12 bases in between. Germline V CDR1 and CDR2: MNHEY, SVGAGI. The CDR3 DNA reads as TGTGCCAGCAGTTACGAGAAGAATTCGGAAGCTTTCTTT. It is translated as CASSYEKNSEAFF.

For this clonotype: A much larger clone lies a single base off, so this may be a read error. The rearrangement joins TRBV27 to TRBJ1-2; no reliable D call. The CDR3 loop spans 15 amino acids. From germline, CDR1 is MNHEY and CDR2 SMNVEV (reference sequence). Deletions cut 7 bases from V and 5 bases from J, with 20 bases between. CDR3 sequence reads: CASIVLSGLAYGYTF. Written as DNA, the CDR3 is TGTGCCAGCATCGTATTATCCGGACTCGCGTATGGCTACACCTTC.

This clonotype appeared many times. V usage is TRBV5-6 and J usage is TRBJ2-3; 7 nucleotides match TRBD1. Germline-derived CDR1 and CDR2 are SGHDT and YYEEEE. The CDR3 covers 13 residues. V shed 8 bases and J 1 base; nucleotides not matched to a gene: 4. The CDR3 is CASTQGGTDTQYF. The CDR3 DNA follows: TGTGCCAGTACGCAGGGGGGCACAGATACGCAGTATTTT. The complete variable domain, with remaining parts taken from reference TRBV5-6 and TRBJ2-3, reads DAGVTQSPTHLIKTRGQQVTLRCSPKSGHDTVSWYQQALGQGPQFIFQYYEEEERQRGNFPDRFSGHQFPNYSSELNVNALLLGDSALYLCASTQGGTDTQYFGPGTRLTVL.